This TCR beta chain is drawn from a study of T cells after yellow fever vaccination. Study context: Libraries from low-cell-number fractions were prepared with the SMART-Seq v4 Ultra Low Input RNA kit.

Notes on the study in general: Clonotypes shared by both compartments, CD4 and CD8, made up a small share. Post-booster repertoires contained most primary-vaccination clones again (96% CD4, about 88% CD8).

V was clipped by 2 bases and J by 5 bases; unmatched bases: 8. Germline V gene lookup returns CDR1 SGHRS and CDR2 YFSETQ. The CDR3 totals 16 residues. This clonotype was picked up a small number of times. MiXCR was run by TCRdb on the 5' RACE reads, yielding one entry per CDR3 protein. The data hold about 94,000 distinct CDR3 sequences, with approximately 9% observed a single time. The TCR originated in a man younger than 30 who received the YFV17D yellow fever vaccine. V is TRBV5-1 and J is TRBJ2-3; 10 bases are a match to TRBD2. This specimen consisted of CD8+ T cells not binding an NS4B(214-222) dextramer, sorted from PBMCs, obtained roughly 15 days after the first yellow fever vaccination. CDR3 in amino acids: CASSFSGGAFGDTQYF. The CDR3 nucleotides read TGCGCCAGCAGCTTCAGCGGGGGGGCCTTTGGAGATACGCAGTATTTT. Looking up the rest from reference TRBV5-1 and TRBJ2-3 gives the full variable domain: KAGVTQTPRYLIKTRGQQVTLSCSPISGHRSVSWYQQTPGQGLQFLFEYFSETQRNKGNFPGRFSGRQFSNSRSEMNVSTLELGDSALYLCASSFSGGAFGDTQYFGPGTRLTVL.